These 13 T cell receptor beta chains originate from one sample sequenced in a study of cytomegalovirus exposure and HLA in healthy donors. Vbeta (60) and Jbeta (13) primers were used in the PCR. Some clones are missing from TCRdb's copy, which holds only in-frame ones; the method was immunoSEQ multiplex PCR. There are roughly 200,000 clones in the sample; around 80% occur only once, and more than 3% lies in the top ten. The material sequenced was PBMCs. Receptors originate from a woman aged 60-70 years in good health and CMV-seropositive.

The gene calls are TRBV5-6 and TRBJ1-5, with 8 nucleotides matching TRBD1. This CDR3 contains 14 residues. Unmatched junction bases numbered 8, after V lost 7 bases and J lost 5 bases. In germline, CDR1 is SGHDT, CDR2 YYEEEE. In nucleotides, the CDR3 is TGTGCCAGCTCCCGGACAGGGTTGGATCAGCCCCAGCATTTT. The encoded protein is CASSRTGLDQPQHF.

The V and J genes are TRBV5-1 and TRBJ2-7, with TRBD1 matching over 7 bases. Losses at the gene ends were 0 bases for V and 4 bases for J; bases not matched to a gene: 7. Germline CDR1 and CDR2: SGHRS and YFSETQ. CDR3 length: 15 amino acids. In DNA, the CDR3 is TGCGCCAGCAGCTTGGGTTCAGGGGGAGCGTACGAGCAGTACTTC. Protein product: CASSLGSGGAYEQYF.

The rearrangement links TRBV7-9 to TRBJ1-1, with 8 bases aligning to TRBD1. Germline lookup yields CDR1 SEHNR and CDR2 FQNEAQ (reference sequence). Germline trimming cut 4 bases from V and 0 bases from J; bases unmatched to any gene: 7. This CDR3 is 16 amino acids long. The CDR3 sequence: CASSSRGQGVNTEAFF. DNA for the CDR3: TGTGCCAGCAGCTCCCGTGGACAGGGCGTGAACACTGAAGCTTTCTTT.

The J gene is TRBJ2-7, the V gene TRBV10-2; D may be TRBD2 (6 bases). There are 13 residues in the CDR3. V was clipped by 10 bases and J by 6 bases, with 19 bases between them. CDR1 WSHSY and CDR2 SAAADI come from the germline V gene. In nucleotides, the CDR3 is TGCGCCACCCCCCACGGCGGGATCGGCGAGCAGTACTTC. Amino acids: CATPHGGIGEQYF.

V is TRBV28 and J is TRBJ1-6, with TRBD1 identical over 8 bases. The CDR3 loop spans 15 amino acids. The trim removed 6 bases at V and 7 bases at J, leaving 8 bases unmatched. Germline CDR1 and CDR2: MDHEN and SYDVKM. CDR3 sequence reads: CASRTPDRENSPLHF. The DNA of the CDR3 is TGTGCCAGCAGGACCCCGGACAGGGAGAATTCACCCCTCCACTTT.

This chain uses TRBV6-1 with TRBJ1-3; D not resolved. The CDR3 totals 14 residues. Per the germline V gene, CDR1 is MNHNS and CDR2 is SASEGT. Trimming took off 3 bases at V and 0 bases at J, with 6 bases between the two ends. This CDR3 is CASSDRISGNTIYF. CDR3 bases: TGTGCCAGCAGTGACAGAATCTCTGGAAACACCATATATTTT.

About this clone itself: No conserved phenylalanine or tryptophan ends this CDR3, so it is likely a read error. V gene TRBV7-9 combines with J gene TRBJ1-5, with D unclear. This CDR3 spans 13 amino acids. The germline V gene has CDR1 SEHNR and CDR2 FQNEAQ (reference sequence). Deletions cut 4 bases from V and 1 base from J, with 5 bases between. The CDR3 loop reads CASSSRSNQPQHL. In DNA form, the CDR3 reads TGTGCCAGCAGCTCTCGGAGCAATCAGCCCCAGCATCTT.

The CDR3 is CASNQQGPSYEQYF. Here the CDR3 DNA reads TGTGCCAGCAACCAACAGGGGCCTTCCTACGAGCAGTACTTC. V usage is TRBV28 and J usage is TRBJ2-7, with TRBD1 identical over 7 bases. The CDR3 extends over 14 amino acids. J was trimmed by 1 base and V by 7 bases; bases with no gene match: 7. The germline gives CDR1 MDHEN, CDR2 SYDVKM.

The chain has TRBV30 and TRBJ1-3, with D uncertain. The V gene's germline CDR1 is GTSNPN and CDR2 SVGIG (reference sequence). V lost 4 bases to trimming and J lost 0 bases, with 7 bases between them. The CDR3 consists of 13 residues. The CDR3 sequence is CAWTRASGNTIYF. CDR3 coding DNA: TGTGCCTGGACTCGAGCCTCTGGAAACACCATATATTTT.

V gene TRBV7-9 combines with J gene TRBJ2-3; D gene uncertain. The length of the CDR3 is 13 residues. V lost 4 bases and J lost 0, with 5 bases in between. Germline lookup yields CDR1 SEHNR and CDR2 FQNEAQ (reference sequence). The CDR3 DNA reads TGTGCCAGCAGCTCAACTAGCACAGATACGCAGTATTTT. The encoded protein is CASSSTSTDTQYF.

The gene calls are TRBV7-3 and TRBJ2-3; 8 bases are a match to TRBD2. Germline V gene data show CDR1 as SGHTA and CDR2 as FQGTGA. V shed 5 bases, J shed 2 bases, and the junction held 18 bases outside the gene matches. This CDR3 spans 19 amino acids. CDR3 DNA sequence: TGTGCCAGCAGCCACACACTAGCGGTGCCACTTCCTTACACAGATACGCAGTATTTT. Protein sequence: CASSHTLAVPLPYTDTQYF.

The rearrangement uses TRBV27 and TRBJ2-7; TRBD1 matches at 8 bases. Germline V gene sequence: CDR1 MNHEY, CDR2 SMNVEV (reference sequence). The CDR3 length is 14 residues. V was clipped by 4 bases and J by 7 bases; unmatched bases: 9. CDR3 loop: CASSSGQGPGEQYF. Written as DNA, the CDR3 is TGTGCCAGCAGTTCTGGACAGGGCCCTGGTGAGCAGTACTTC.

The V call is TRBV7-3, the J call TRBJ2-2; D uncertain. CDR1 is SGHTA, CDR2 FQGTGA, per germline. With 2 bases removed from V and 0 bases from J, the gap between germline ends came to 7 bases. The CDR3 contains 15 residues. CDR3 coding DNA: TGTGCCAGCAGCTTAGGCATATCGAACACCGGGGAGCTGTTTTTT. Its translation: CASSLGISNTGELFF. Variable domain in full (rest from reference TRBV7-3 and TRBJ2-2): GAGVSQTPSNKVTEKGKYVELRCDPISGHTALYWYRQSLGQGPEFLIYFQGTGAADDSGLPNDRFFAVRPEGSVSTLKIQRTERGDSAVYLCASSLGISNTGELFFGEGSRLTVL.